This entry features one T cell receptor beta chain sequence. Trimming pared 7 bases from V and 4 bases from J, leaving 17 bases between. This CDR3 spans 15 amino acids. The germline gives CDR1 KGHSH, CDR2 LQKENI. It was with 60 Vbeta and 13 Jbeta primers that the PCR ran. Some clones are missing from TCRdb's copy, which holds only in-frame ones; the method was immunoSEQ multiplex PCR. The listing records about 40,000 clones. This sample stems from a study of cytomegalovirus exposure and HLA in healthy donors. The receptor's source is a male donor in good health and CMV-seronegative. The chain recombines TRBV18 with TRBJ2-1, with a weak D call TRBD2 (5 bases). Sequenced input: PBMCs. The CDR3 coding sequence is TGTGCCAGCTTGGAAGGACTGTCGATTTACAATGAGCAGTTCTTC. Protein: CASLEGLSIYNEQFF.